The entry below describes one TCR beta chain. As yet, its antigen is unknown. The record originates from a study of radiation and T cells in renal cell carcinoma. Study-wide context: Nephrectomy followed 15 Gy stereotactic body radiation by 4 weeks.

Study-level findings and limits: Without pretreatment biopsies, baseline tumor clonotype presence was undetermined. From baseline, blood top tumor clonotypes peaked at 2 weeks post-radiation.

Time point given: baseline pretreatment blood. The sample's treatment: 15 Gy SBRT to primary tumor, nephrectomy 4 weeks later. Blood was sampled at baseline, 2 weeks and 4 weeks after SBRT. The CDR3 runs 13 residues. The germline V gene encodes CDR1 SGHRS and CDR2 YFSETQ. V was clipped by 3 bases and J by 1 base, with 7 bases between them. Sequencing used immunoSEQ multiplex PCR; TCRdb keeps in-frame clones, though not all of them. The table lists 110,000 to 150,000 clones, roughly 80% of them singletons, with approximately 24% in the top ten. The sample consisted of blood, taken from a patient whose treatment included radiotherapy and nephrectomy. The receptor was isolated from a woman aged 45 to 65 with renal cell carcinoma. The chain employs TRBV5-1 and TRBJ1-1; D is undetermined. The CDR3 DNA reads TGCGCCAGCAGCTCCTACGGGAACACTGAAGCTTTCTTT. This gives the protein CASSSYGNTEAFF.